The rows below give T cell receptor beta chains drawn from one sample of a study of cytomegalovirus exposure and HLA in healthy donors. The protocol was immunoSEQ multiplex PCR, while the TCRdb copy is restricted to in-frame clones and leaves out a portion. The sample includes more than 150,000 clones, approximately 88% of them seen just once. The source material was PBMCs. These receptors were taken from a boy aged 2-9 years in good health and CMV-seronegative. Each CDR3 is given with its conserved first and last residue. A D gene is named only where the DNA matches it firmly. Size is omitted from some rows. Given values are once, few, many or a class for expanded clones.

j_call: TRBJ2-7; v_call: TRBV7-6; clone_size: NA; d_call: TRBD1; cdr3_nt: TGTGCCAGCAGGGGGACAGGGGACTACGAGCAGTACTTC; cdr3_aa: CASRGTGDYEQYF
j_call: TRBJ2-1; v_call: TRBV5-1; clone_size: NA; d_call: TRBD2; cdr3_nt: TGCGCCAGCAGCCTCACCAGCGGGAGGGACACCTACAATGAGCAGTTCTTC; cdr3_aa: CASSLTSGRDTYNEQFF
j_call: TRBJ2-1; v_call: TRBV5-1; clone_size: NA; d_call: NA; cdr3_nt: TGCGCCAGCAGGAGCGGAACCAGCTCCTACAATGAGCAGTTCTTC; cdr3_aa: CASRSGTSSYNEQFF
j_call: TRBJ2-7; v_call: TRBV5-1; clone_size: NA; d_call: TRBD2; cdr3_nt: TGCGCCAGCAGCTTGGCCCCTCCGAGCGGGAGGGGCGAGCAGTACTTC; cdr3_aa: CASSLAPPSGRGEQYF
j_call: TRBJ2-7; v_call: TRBV5-1; clone_size: NA; d_call: TRBD1; cdr3_nt: TGCGCCAGCAGCTCGTTGACAGGGACCGAGCAGTACTTC; cdr3_aa: CASSSLTGTEQYF
j_call: TRBJ2-3; v_call: TRBV5-1; clone_size: NA; d_call: TRBD2; cdr3_nt: TGCGCCAGCAGCTTGGTAGCGGGAACAAGTTTCACAGATACGCAGTATTTT; cdr3_aa: CASSLVAGTSFTDTQYF
j_call: TRBJ2-7; v_call: TRBV7-6; clone_size: NA; d_call: TRBD2; cdr3_nt: TGTGCCAGCAGCTTAGAGGTAGCGGGCCTCGAGCAGTACTTC; cdr3_aa: CASSLEVAGLEQYF
j_call: TRBJ2-3; v_call: TRBV10-2; clone_size: NA; d_call: TRBD2; cdr3_nt: TGCGCCAGCAGGAGTGCTAGCGGGAGTGATACGCAGTATTTT; cdr3_aa: CASRSASGSDTQYF
j_call: TRBJ2-2; v_call: TRBV11-3; clone_size: NA; d_call: NA; cdr3_nt: TGTGCCAGCAGCCGGGGCACCGGGGAGCTGTTTTTT; cdr3_aa: CASSRGTGELFF
j_call: TRBJ2-7; v_call: TRBV10-1; clone_size: NA; d_call: TRBD1; cdr3_nt: TGCGCCAGCAGTGACCCAGAGGGACAGGTAACCTACGAGCAGTACTTC; cdr3_aa: CASSDPEGQVTYEQYF
j_call: TRBJ2-5; v_call: TRBV28; clone_size: NA; d_call: TRBD1; cdr3_nt: TGTGCCAGCACCCGGGACAGTTTGGGGGAGACCCAGTACTTC; cdr3_aa: CASTRDSLGETQYF
j_call: TRBJ2-1; v_call: TRBV2; clone_size: NA; d_call: TRBD2; cdr3_nt: TGTGCCAGCAGTGAAGGCCTGACTAGCGGGAGGGGCAATGAGCAGTTCTTC; cdr3_aa: CASSEGLTSGRGNEQFF
j_call: TRBJ2-1; v_call: TRBV10-3; clone_size: NA; d_call: TRBD2; cdr3_nt: TGTGCCATCAGCCCTGGCGGGGGAGGGCCAGACAATGAGCAGTTCTTC; cdr3_aa: CAISPGGGGPDNEQFF
j_call: TRBJ2-1; v_call: TRBV2; clone_size: once; d_call: NA; cdr3_nt: TGTGCCAGCAGGTGGGACTCCCCCTCCTACAATGAGCAGTTCTTC; cdr3_aa: CASRWDSPSYNEQFF
j_call: TRBJ2-7; v_call: TRBV7-8; clone_size: NA; d_call: NA; cdr3_nt: TGTGCCAGCAGCCCCGGTGCTAGCGTGACCTACGAGCAGTACTTC; cdr3_aa: CASSPGASVTYEQYF
j_call: TRBJ2-2; v_call: TRBV7-2; clone_size: NA; d_call: NA; cdr3_nt: TGTGCCAGCAGCTTTCAATGGCGGGGACGGACCGGGGAGCTGTTTTTT; cdr3_aa: CASSFQWRGRTGELFF
j_call: TRBJ1-1; v_call: TRBV5-6; clone_size: NA; d_call: TRBD1; cdr3_nt: TGTGCCAGCGGAGGGACAGGGTCTGAAGCTTTCTTT; cdr3_aa: CASGGTGSEAFF
j_call: TRBJ2-3; v_call: TRBV9; clone_size: NA; d_call: NA; cdr3_nt: TGTGCCAGCAGCCCCCGGCAGGGGTGGACAGATACGCAGTATTTT; cdr3_aa: CASSPRQGWTDTQYF
j_call: TRBJ2-7; v_call: TRBV6-1; clone_size: few; d_call: NA; cdr3_nt: TGTGCCAGCAAGGTGGCGGGGAGACTCTACGAGCAGTACTTC; cdr3_aa: CASKVAGRLYEQYF
j_call: TRBJ2-1; v_call: TRBV12-5; clone_size: NA; d_call: TRBD2; cdr3_nt: TGTGCTAGTGGTTTGGTAGGGGCGGGGGGTTCCTACAATGAGCAGTTCTTC; cdr3_aa: CASGLVGAGGSYNEQFF
j_call: TRBJ1-6; v_call: TRBV27; clone_size: NA; d_call: NA; cdr3_nt: TGTGCCAGCAGTTTTCAGGGATTAGATTCACCCCTCCACTTT; cdr3_aa: CASSFQGLDSPLHF
j_call: TRBJ1-1; v_call: TRBV5-1; clone_size: NA; d_call: TRBD1; cdr3_nt: TGCGCCAGCAGTTGGGACAGTGTGAACATTGAAGCTTTCTTT; cdr3_aa: CASSWDSVNIEAFF
j_call: TRBJ1-4; v_call: TRBV30; clone_size: NA; d_call: NA; cdr3_nt: TGTGCCTGGACTATCACTTATGAAAAACTGTTTTTT; cdr3_aa: CAWTITYEKLFF
j_call: TRBJ2-7; v_call: TRBV27; clone_size: NA; d_call: TRBD2; cdr3_nt: TGTGCCAGCAGTTCCGAAGCGGGAGAGCCCTACGAGCAGTACTTC; cdr3_aa: CASSSEAGEPYEQYF
j_call: TRBJ2-1; v_call: TRBV5-1; clone_size: once; d_call: TRBD2; cdr3_nt: TGCGCCAGCTTATCCCCGGGTGGAGCGGGAGGAAAGCAGTTCTTC; cdr3_aa: CASLSPGGAGGKQFF
j_call: TRBJ2-1; v_call: TRBV11-2; clone_size: NA; d_call: NA; cdr3_nt: TGTGCCAGCAGCTTAGAGGGGGGATCGAGCAATGAGCAGTTCTTC; cdr3_aa: CASSLEGGSSNEQFF
j_call: TRBJ2-7; v_call: TRBV11-2; clone_size: NA; d_call: TRBD2; cdr3_nt: TGTGCCAGCAGCTTAGATCTTAGCGGGGAGTCCCACGAGCAGTACTTC; cdr3_aa: CASSLDLSGESHEQYF
j_call: TRBJ2-5; v_call: TRBV6-1; clone_size: NA; d_call: TRBD2; cdr3_nt: TGTGCCAGCAGTGATGGGGCCGGGAGGGAGACCCAGTACTTC; cdr3_aa: CASSDGAGRETQYF
j_call: TRBJ2-1; v_call: TRBV10-1; clone_size: NA; d_call: NA; cdr3_nt: TGCGCCAGCAGTGAAACGCGGGGTGACAATGAGCAGTTCTTC; cdr3_aa: CASSETRGDNEQFF
j_call: TRBJ1-1; v_call: TRBV6-6; clone_size: NA; d_call: TRBD1; cdr3_nt: TGTGCCAGCAGCTCTACAGGGGGCACTGAAGCTTTCTTT; cdr3_aa: CASSSTGGTEAFF
j_call: TRBJ2-1; v_call: TRBV19; clone_size: NA; d_call: TRBD2; cdr3_nt: TGTGCCAGTAGTGAAGGCGGGAGCTCCTACAATGAGCAGTTCTTC; cdr3_aa: CASSEGGSSYNEQFF
j_call: TRBJ2-7; v_call: TRBV19; clone_size: NA; d_call: TRBD1; cdr3_nt: TGTGCCAGTAGTATGGACAGGAATACCTACGAGCAGTACTTC; cdr3_aa: CASSMDRNTYEQYF
j_call: TRBJ2-6; v_call: TRBV10-3; clone_size: NA; d_call: NA; cdr3_nt: TGTGCCATCACATCAGGCACGGGGACCAACGTCCTGACTTTC; cdr3_aa: CAITSGTGTNVLTF
j_call: TRBJ2-4; v_call: TRBV6-1; clone_size: NA; d_call: NA; cdr3_nt: TGTGCCAGCAGTGCTTTTCCGGTTGAAAACATTCAGTACTTC; cdr3_aa: CASSAFPVENIQYF
j_call: TRBJ1-3; v_call: TRBV2; clone_size: NA; d_call: NA; cdr3_nt: TGTGCCAGCAGTGCGGGACTGAGTCCAGGAAACACCATATATTTT; cdr3_aa: CASSAGLSPGNTIYF
j_call: TRBJ2-4; v_call: TRBV4-1; clone_size: once; d_call: TRBD1; cdr3_nt: TGCGCCAGCAGCCCAGGGACAGGGGGCCAACTCAAAAACATTCAGTACTTC; cdr3_aa: CASSPGTGGQLKNIQYF
j_call: TRBJ1-6; v_call: TRBV28; clone_size: NA; d_call: NA; cdr3_nt: TGTGCCACCACAGAATATAATTCACCCCTCCACTTT; cdr3_aa: CATTEYNSPLHF
j_call: TRBJ1-2; v_call: TRBV18; clone_size: NA; d_call: NA; cdr3_nt: TGTGCCAGCTCCGACTCCAACTATGGCTACACCTTC; cdr3_aa: CASSDSNYGYTF
j_call: TRBJ2-1; v_call: TRBV7-9; clone_size: NA; d_call: TRBD1; cdr3_nt: TGTGCCAGCAGCTCGGCTTTTGGGGACAGGCAGTTCTTC; cdr3_aa: CASSSAFGDRQFF
j_call: TRBJ1-1; v_call: TRBV5-6; clone_size: NA; d_call: NA; cdr3_nt: TGTGCCAGCAGCTTGTACACAGGGTGGACTGAAGCTTTCTTT; cdr3_aa: CASSLYTGWTEAFF
j_call: TRBJ2-3; v_call: TRBV13; clone_size: NA; d_call: NA; cdr3_nt: TGTGCCAGCAGCTCCGGGACTCCCGGATTTGATACGCAGTATTTT; cdr3_aa: CASSSGTPGFDTQYF
j_call: TRBJ1-1; v_call: TRBV28; clone_size: NA; d_call: NA; cdr3_nt: TGTGCCAGCAGTTTAATCCAGAAGAACACTGAAGCTTTCTTT; cdr3_aa: CASSLIQKNTEAFF
j_call: TRBJ1-1; v_call: TRBV16; clone_size: NA; d_call: NA; cdr3_nt: TGTGCCAGCAGCCCCCACGCAGGGGCGAACACTGAAGCTTTCTTT; cdr3_aa: CASSPHAGANTEAFF
j_call: TRBJ2-1; v_call: TRBV19; clone_size: once; d_call: NA; cdr3_nt: TGTGCCAGTAGTATACCGGGAGGGGGCAGTCAGTTCTTC; cdr3_aa: CASSIPGGGSQFF
j_call: TRBJ2-1; v_call: TRBV5-1; clone_size: NA; d_call: NA; cdr3_nt: TGCGCCAGCAGCTGGGGGGACAGCTCAAATGAGCAGTTCTTC; cdr3_aa: CASSWGDSSNEQFF
j_call: TRBJ1-1; v_call: TRBV15; clone_size: NA; d_call: NA; cdr3_nt: TGTGCCACCAGCAGAGGGGGGGGCCCGGTACTGAACACTGAAGCTTTCTTT; cdr3_aa: CATSRGGGPVLNTEAFF